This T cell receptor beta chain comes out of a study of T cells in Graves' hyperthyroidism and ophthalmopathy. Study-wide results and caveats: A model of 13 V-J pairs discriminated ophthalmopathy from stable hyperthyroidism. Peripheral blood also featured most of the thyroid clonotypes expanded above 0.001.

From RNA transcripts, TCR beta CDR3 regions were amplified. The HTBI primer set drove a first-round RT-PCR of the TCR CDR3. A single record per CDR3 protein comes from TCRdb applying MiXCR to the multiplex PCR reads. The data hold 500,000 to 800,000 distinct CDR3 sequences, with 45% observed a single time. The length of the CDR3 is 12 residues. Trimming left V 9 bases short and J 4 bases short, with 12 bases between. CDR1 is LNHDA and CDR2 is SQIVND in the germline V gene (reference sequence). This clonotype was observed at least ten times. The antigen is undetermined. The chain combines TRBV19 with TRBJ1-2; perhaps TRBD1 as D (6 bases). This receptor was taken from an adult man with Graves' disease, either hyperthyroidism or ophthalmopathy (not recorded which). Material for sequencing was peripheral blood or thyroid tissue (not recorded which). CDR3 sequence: CASTTGTYGYTF. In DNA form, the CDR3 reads TGTGCCAGCACCACAGGGACCTATGGCTACACCTTC.